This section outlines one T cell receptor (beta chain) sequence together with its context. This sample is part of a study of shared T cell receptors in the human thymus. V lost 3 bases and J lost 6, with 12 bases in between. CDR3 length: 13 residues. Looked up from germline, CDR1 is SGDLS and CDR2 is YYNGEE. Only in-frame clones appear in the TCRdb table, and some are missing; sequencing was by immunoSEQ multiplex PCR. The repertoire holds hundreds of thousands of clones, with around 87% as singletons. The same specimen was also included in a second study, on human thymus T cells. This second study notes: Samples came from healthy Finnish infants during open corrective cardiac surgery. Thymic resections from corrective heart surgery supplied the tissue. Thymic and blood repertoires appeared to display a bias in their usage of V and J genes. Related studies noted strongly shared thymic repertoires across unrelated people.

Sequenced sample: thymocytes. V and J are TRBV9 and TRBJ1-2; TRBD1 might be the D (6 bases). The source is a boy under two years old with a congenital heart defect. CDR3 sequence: CASSAIQGHGYTF. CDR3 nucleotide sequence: TGTGCCAGCAGCGCCATACAGGGCCATGGCTACACCTTC.